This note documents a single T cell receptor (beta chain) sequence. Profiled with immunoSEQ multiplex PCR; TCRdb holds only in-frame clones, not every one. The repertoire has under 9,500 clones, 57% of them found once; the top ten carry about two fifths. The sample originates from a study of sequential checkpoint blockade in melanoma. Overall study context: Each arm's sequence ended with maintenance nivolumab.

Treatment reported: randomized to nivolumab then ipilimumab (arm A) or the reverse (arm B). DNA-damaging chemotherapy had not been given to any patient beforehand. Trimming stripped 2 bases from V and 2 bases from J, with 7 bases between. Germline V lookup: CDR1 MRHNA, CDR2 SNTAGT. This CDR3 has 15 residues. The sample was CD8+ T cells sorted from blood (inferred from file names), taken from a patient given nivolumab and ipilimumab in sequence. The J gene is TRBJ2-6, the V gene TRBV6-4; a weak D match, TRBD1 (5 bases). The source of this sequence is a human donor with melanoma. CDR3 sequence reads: CASSDRGAGANVLTF. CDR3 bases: TGTGCCAGCAGTGACAGGGGCGCTGGGGCCAACGTCCTGACTTTC.